A selection of T cell receptor beta chains follows, all from one sample in a study of T cells after yellow fever vaccination. A single record per CDR3 protein comes from TCRdb applying MiXCR to the 5' RACE reads. This sample has about 500,000 distinct CDR3 sequences, with roughly 17% found just once. Sequencing was performed on PBMCs, taken less than 6 days after the first yellow fever vaccination. These receptors were collected from a man aged 18 to 35 who received the YFV17D yellow fever vaccine. The CDR3 runs from the conserved cysteine through the conserved F or W. The D gene is left open where the match is weak. The listing skips clone size in some rows; elsewhere it reads once, few, many or a size class.

abundance,d_gene,j_gene,v_gene,CDR3nt,CDR3aa
NA,NA,TRBJ2-1,TRBV5-8,TGTGCCAGCAGCTTGTCAGGGAACAATGAGCAGTTCTTC,CASSLSGNNEQFF
NA,NA,TRBJ1-4,TRBV5-4,TGTGCCAGCAGCAGGGAAACAGATAATGAAAAACTGTTTTTT,CASSRETDNEKLFF
NA,NA,TRBJ2-1,TRBV4-1,TGCGCCAGCAGCCTTGGCTACGTTCGGAGCTCCTACAATGAGCAGTTCTTC,CASSLGYVRSSYNEQFF
NA,TRBD2,TRBJ2-2,TRBV4-3,TGCGCCAGCAGCCAAGATCTGGGACTAGCGGGGGACCACACCGGGGAGCTGTTTTTT,CASSQDLGLAGDHTGELFF
NA,TRBD2,TRBJ2-3,TRBV13,TGTGCCAGCAGCTTAGTCGCCCTAGCGGGGAGAGATACGCAGTATTTT,CASSLVALAGRDTQYF
NA,TRBD1,TRBJ2-3,TRBV7-9,TGTGCCAGCAGCTCTGCAGACAGGGGACCAGATACGCAGTATTTT,CASSSADRGPDTQYF
NA,NA,TRBJ2-3,TRBV4-1,TGCGCCAGCAGCCCGAGGTTAGTGGGCACAGATACGCAGTATTTT,CASSPRLVGTDTQYF
few,TRBD1,TRBJ1-1,TRBV7-9,TGTGCCAGCAGCTTTCGTATGGGACAGTCCCTAAACACTGAAGCTTTCTTT,CASSFRMGQSLNTEAFF
NA,NA,TRBJ2-5,TRBV5-1,TGCGCCAGCAGCTTGTTGAGTTTCCAAGAGACCCAGTACTTC,CASSLLSFQETQYF
NA,NA,TRBJ2-1,TRBV18,TGTGCCAGCTCACCATGGAACAGTCAACTCAATGAGCAGTTCTTC,CASSPWNSQLNEQFF
NA,NA,TRBJ2-1,TRBV7-2,TGTGCCAGCAGCTTAGGTATCTCGGGGAATGAGCAGTTCTTC,CASSLGISGNEQFF
NA,TRBD2,TRBJ2-1,TRBV4-2,TGTGCCAGCAGCCAAGATCCCGGGGGGGGAGGTGAGCAGTTCTTC,CASSQDPGGGGEQFF
NA,NA,TRBJ1-2,TRBV9,TGTGCCAGCAGCGCCTCAGGGCAGAACAACTATGGCTACACCTTC,CASSASGQNNYGYTF
few,NA,TRBJ2-5,TRBV18,TGTGCCAGCTCACTTCAACAGGACGTTCGACACCAAGAGACCCAGTACTTC,CASSLQQDVRHQETQYF
few,NA,TRBJ1-4,TRBV5-1,TGCGCCAGCAGCCAGATTACAGGGTCTAAGGAAAAACTGTTTTTT,CASSQITGSKEKLFF
NA,NA,TRBJ2-1,TRBV20-1,TGCAGTGCTAGAGAACAGCCGAACAATGAGCAGTTCTTC,CSAREQPNNEQFF
many,NA,TRBJ2-7,TRBV5-1,TGCGCCAGCAGCATACAGGGCCGTAACTACGAGCAGTACTTC,CASSIQGRNYEQYF
few,TRBD1,TRBJ1-2,TRBV6-5,TGTGCCAGCAGTTACTCGGGACAGGAGATCTACACCTTC,CASSYSGQEIYTF
NA,NA,TRBJ2-1,TRBV7-3,TGTGCCAGCAGCCAGATGGGGGGCCCAGGGGGTGAGCAGTTCTTC,CASSQMGGPGGEQFF
few,NA,TRBJ2-2,TRBV4-2,TGTGCCAGCAGGGACCATGGGGCTACCGGGGAGCTGTTTTTT,CASRDHGATGELFF
NA,NA,TRBJ1-6,TRBV6-5,TGTGCCAGCAGTTACTCGATCCGCTTCGGCAGCTCCTATAATTCACCCCTCCACTTT,CASSYSIRFGSSYNSPLHF
few,TRBD2,TRBJ2-3,TRBV5-1,TGCGCCAGCGGGCAGAGCGGGGGCACAGATACGCAGTATTTT,CASGQSGGTDTQYF
NA,TRBD2,TRBJ2-1,TRBV4-2,TGTGCCAGCAGCCAAGTCGGGCGGGGGGGTGGCTATGAGCAGTTCTTC,CASSQVGRGGGYEQFF
NA,NA,TRBJ1-2,TRBV20-1,TGCAGTGCTAGCGTCGGGGGGCTGAATGGCTACACCTTC,CSASVGGLNGYTF
NA,NA,TRBJ1-5,TRBV4-2,TGTGCCAGCAGCCTTTACACAGGCAGTCAGCCCCAGCATTTT,CASSLYTGSQPQHF
NA,NA,TRBJ2-3,TRBV20-1,TGCTGTAGCACCAACTTAGGCGGGGAGAGCACAGATACGCAGTATTTT,CCSTNLGGESTDTQYF
NA,NA,TRBJ1-1,TRBV18,TGTGCCAGCTCACCACAGGGGGTTAACACTGAAGCTTTCTTT,CASSPQGVNTEAFF
NA,TRBD1,TRBJ1-4,TRBV10-3,TGTGCCATCAGCGCCAGCCAACCGGGACAGGGGACTGAAAAACTGTTTTTT,CAISASQPGQGTEKLFF
few,NA,TRBJ1-6,TRBV7-9,TGTGCCAGCAGCTTGTATCTGGGTTCACCCCTCCACTTT,CASSLYLGSPLHF
NA,TRBD1,TRBJ2-1,TRBV20-1,TGCAGTGCCCCAGAGACAGGGGGGCATTATTATGAGCAGTTCTTC,CSAPETGGHYYEQFF
NA,NA,TRBJ2-2,TRBV5-1,TGCGCCAGCAGCTTCACAGGGTCCGCCGGGGAGCTGTTTTTT,CASSFTGSAGELFF
NA,NA,TRBJ2-3,TRBV20-1,TGCAGTGCTACACTATCCACAGATACGCAGTATTTT,CSATLSTDTQYF
NA,TRBD2,TRBJ2-5,TRBV6-2/TRBV6-3,TGTGCCAGCCGTCCGGGGCGGGGGGACCAAGAGACCCAGTACTTC,CASRPGRGDQETQYF
NA,NA,TRBJ1-2,TRBV9,TGTGCCAGCAGTCAGGGCATCAACTATGGCTACACCTTC,CASSQGINYGYTF
NA,NA,TRBJ1-1,TRBV30,TGTGCCTGGAGTGTTGGGCCCGGGAACACTGAAGCTTTCTTT,CAWSVGPGNTEAFF
many,NA,TRBJ2-1,TRBV3-1,TGTGCCAGCAGCCTCAGGGGGGGCCCTACCTACAATGAGCAGTTCTTC,CASSLRGGPTYNEQFF
NA,TRBD1,TRBJ2-1,TRBV5-1,TGCGCCAGCAGCTTAGGGACAGGATTCTACAATGAGCAGTTCTTC,CASSLGTGFYNEQFF
NA,NA,TRBJ1-6,TRBV30,TGTGCCTGGAGTGCGGATAATTCACCCCTCCACTTT,CAWSADNSPLHF
few,NA,TRBJ1-2,TRBV6-1,TGTGCCAGCAGTGAGCAACCCAGAGTGACGGCCTATGGCTACACCTTC,CASSEQPRVTAYGYTF